This T cell receptor beta chain stems from a study of blood T cell repertoires in COVID-19. As for the study in general: COVID-19 samples from acute and convalescent phases originated in the United States, Italy and Spain.

As processed by the authors: Reference gene primer amplification gave estimated nucleated cell counts. Method: immunoSEQ multiplex PCR; TCRdb's copy keeps in-frame clones and lacks some. V, J and clone size are taken as reported in that table, and D and trimming were inferred from the DNA itself. Found here are 200,000 to 250,000 clones, about 90% of them singletons; the top ten hold 14% to 15%. The cohort comprised adults aged 18 to 89 years residing in approximately 25 US areas. In assigning cohorts, the study relied on participant-reported clinical history. The CDR3 contains 15 residues. Germline V gene lookup returns CDR1 MDHEN and CDR2 SYDVKM. Trimming pared 3 bases from V and 7 bases from J, leaving 13 bases between.

The gene calls are TRBV28 and TRBJ1-6; D remains ambiguous. Sequenced sample: PBMCs or T cells enriched from blood (not recorded which). This receptor was taken from a woman aged 45 to 65 with acute COVID-19. CDR3 sequence reads: CASSFLDSRNSPLHF. As DNA, the CDR3 is TGTGCCAGCAGTTTCCTGGACTCGAGAAATTCACCCCTCCACTTT.